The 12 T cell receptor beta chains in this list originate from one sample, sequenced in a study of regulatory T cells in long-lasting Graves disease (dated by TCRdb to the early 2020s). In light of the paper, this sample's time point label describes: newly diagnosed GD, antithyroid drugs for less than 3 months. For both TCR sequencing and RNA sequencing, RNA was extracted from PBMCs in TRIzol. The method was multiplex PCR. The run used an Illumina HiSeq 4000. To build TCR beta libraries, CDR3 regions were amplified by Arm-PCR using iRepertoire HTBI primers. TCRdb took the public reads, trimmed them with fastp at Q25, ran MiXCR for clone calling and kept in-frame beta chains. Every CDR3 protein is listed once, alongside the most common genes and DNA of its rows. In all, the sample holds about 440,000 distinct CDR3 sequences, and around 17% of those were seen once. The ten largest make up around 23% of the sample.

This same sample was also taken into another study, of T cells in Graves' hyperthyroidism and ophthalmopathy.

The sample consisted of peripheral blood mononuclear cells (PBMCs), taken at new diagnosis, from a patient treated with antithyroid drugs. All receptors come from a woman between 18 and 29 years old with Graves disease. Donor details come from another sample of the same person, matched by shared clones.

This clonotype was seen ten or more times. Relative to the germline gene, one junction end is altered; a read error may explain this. The CDR3 protein is CASSLAGNQPQHF. CDR3 bases: TGTGCCAGCAGCTTAGCGGGTAATCAGCCCCAGCATTTT. The chain combines TRBV12-3 or TRBV12-4 with TRBJ1-5; no definite D call. The CDR3 is 13 amino acids.

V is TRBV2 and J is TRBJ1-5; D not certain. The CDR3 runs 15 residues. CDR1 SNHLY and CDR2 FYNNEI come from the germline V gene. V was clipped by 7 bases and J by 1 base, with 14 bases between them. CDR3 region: CASNVRGRSNQPQHF. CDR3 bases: TGTGCCAGCAATGTCCGCGGACGGAGCAATCAGCCCCAGCATTTT.

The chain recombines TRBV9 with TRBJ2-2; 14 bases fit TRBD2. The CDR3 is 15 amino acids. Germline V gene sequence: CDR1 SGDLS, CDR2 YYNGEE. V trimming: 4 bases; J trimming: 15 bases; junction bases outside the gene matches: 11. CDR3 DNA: TGTGCCAGCAGCTACCGGACTAGCGGGAGGTCAGGATTGTTTTTT. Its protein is CASSYRTSGRSGLFF.

This chain's CDR3 is CASSLTGGPYEQFF. The DNA of the CDR3 is TGTGCCAGCAGCTTGACAGGGGGCCCCTATGAGCAGTTCTTC. This rearrangement joins TRBV6-2 or TRBV6-3 to TRBJ2-1, with 10 positions matching TRBD1. This CDR3 has 14 amino acids. V shed 6 bases and J 8 bases; nucleotides not matched to a gene: 7. Germline CDR1 reads MNHEY; CDR2 reads SVGEGT.

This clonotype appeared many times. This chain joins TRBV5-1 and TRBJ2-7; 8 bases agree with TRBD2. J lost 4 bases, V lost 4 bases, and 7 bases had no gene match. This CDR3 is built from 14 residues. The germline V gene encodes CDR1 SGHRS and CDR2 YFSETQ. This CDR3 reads CASSASGSGYEQYF. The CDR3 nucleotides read TGCGCCAGCAGCGCCAGCGGGAGTGGGTACGAGCAGTACTTC.

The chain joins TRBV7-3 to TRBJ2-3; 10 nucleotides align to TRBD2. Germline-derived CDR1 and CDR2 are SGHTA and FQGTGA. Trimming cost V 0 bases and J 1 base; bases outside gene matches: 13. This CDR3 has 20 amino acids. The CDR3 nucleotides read TGTGCCAGCAGCTTAACCTTGACTAGCGGGCGGACGTCAGGCACAGATACGCAGTATTTT. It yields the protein CASSLTLTSGRTSGTDTQYF.

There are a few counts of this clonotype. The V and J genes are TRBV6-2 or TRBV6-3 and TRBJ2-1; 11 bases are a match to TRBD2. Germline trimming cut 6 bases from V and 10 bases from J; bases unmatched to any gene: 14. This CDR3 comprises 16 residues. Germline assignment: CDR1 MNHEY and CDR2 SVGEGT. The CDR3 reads CASRDPLAGAGEEQFF. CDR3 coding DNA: TGTGCCAGCAGAGACCCACTAGCGGGAGCGGGGGAAGAGCAGTTCTTC.

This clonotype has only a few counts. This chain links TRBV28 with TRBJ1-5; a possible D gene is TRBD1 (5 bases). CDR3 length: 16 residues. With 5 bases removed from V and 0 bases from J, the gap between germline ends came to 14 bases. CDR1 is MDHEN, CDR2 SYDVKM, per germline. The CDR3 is CASSLTGGVSNQPQHF. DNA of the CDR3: TGTGCCAGCAGTCTCACTGGGGGGGTTAGCAATCAGCCCCAGCATTTT.

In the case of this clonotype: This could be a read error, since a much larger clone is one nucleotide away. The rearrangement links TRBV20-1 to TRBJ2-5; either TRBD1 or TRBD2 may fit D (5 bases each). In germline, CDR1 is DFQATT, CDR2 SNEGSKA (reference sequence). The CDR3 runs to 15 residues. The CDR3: CSVYGAGYDQETQYF. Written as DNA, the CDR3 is TGCAGCGTATACGGGGCCGGATACGACCAAGAGACCCAGTACTTC.

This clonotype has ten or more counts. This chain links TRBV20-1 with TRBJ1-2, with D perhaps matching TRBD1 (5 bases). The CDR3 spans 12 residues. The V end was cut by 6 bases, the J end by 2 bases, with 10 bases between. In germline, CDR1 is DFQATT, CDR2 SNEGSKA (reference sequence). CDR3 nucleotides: TGCAGTGCCAGGACATCGAACTATGGCTACACCTTC. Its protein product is CSARTSNYGYTF.

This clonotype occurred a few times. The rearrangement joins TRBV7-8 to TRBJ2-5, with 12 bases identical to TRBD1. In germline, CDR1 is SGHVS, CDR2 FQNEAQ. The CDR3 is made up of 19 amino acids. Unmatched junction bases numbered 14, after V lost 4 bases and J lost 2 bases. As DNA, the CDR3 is TGTGCCAGCAGCTCAAGTATGGGACAGGGGGCACGGAATCAAGAGACCCAGTACTTC. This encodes CASSSSMGQGARNQETQYF.

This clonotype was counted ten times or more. The CDR3 here is CATGHLNTEAFF. DNA for the CDR3: TGTGCCACCGGACACCTGAACACTGAAGCTTTCTTT. The V and J genes are TRBV2 and TRBJ1-1; a weak D match, TRBD1 (5 bases). Trimming stripped 10 bases from V and 0 bases from J, with 9 bases between. CDR3 length: 12 amino acids. Germline loops: CDR1 SNHLY, CDR2 FYNNEI.